This T cell receptor beta chain came from a study of shared clonotypes between healthy human individuals. Study-wide results and caveats: Among non-shared clonotypes, generation probabilities were lower than among those shared by all four donors.

V lost 3 bases and J 5 bases, leaving 13 bases between the germline ends. CDR1 is MGHDK, CDR2 SYGVNS, per germline. The CDR3 extends over 14 amino acids. Memory CD4+ cells were the fraction left after CD45RA+ naive selection. On this clone itself: Its antigen remains unknown.

Replicate PCRs run on sorted subsets employed around 200 ng DNA, 30,000 to 35,000 T cell genomes. Produced via immunoSEQ multiplex PCR; TCRdb's table is partial and in-frame only. The profile covers under 2.5 million clones, with around 92% appearing a single time and 0.3% to 0.45% taken by the ten largest. This clonotype was sampled from a man aged 18-30 years in good health. Some clones in this sample may be carry-over from other donors' samples. The rearrangement links TRBV25-1 to TRBJ2-5, with a weak D call TRBD1 (7 bases). Sequencing was carried out using naive CD4+ T cells from PBMCs. Subset given: CD45RA+ positively selected. In DNA, the CDR3 is TGTGCCAGCAGTGAGGAGGGGGCGCGGGAGACCCAGTACTTC. This translates into CASSEEGARETQYF. Supplemented by reference TRBV25-1 and TRBJ2-5, the full variable domain reads EADIYQTPRYLVIGTGKKITLECSQTMGHDKMYWYQQDPGMELHLIHYSYGVNSTEKGDLSSESTVSRIRTEHFPLTLESARPSHTSQYLCASSEEGARETQYFGPGTRLLVL.